A single TCR beta chain is shown here with its context. Its antigen is still unknown. The data were obtained in a study of shared clonotypes between healthy human individuals. General study points: Non-shared clonotypes showed lower generation probabilities than clonotypes common to all four donors. The naive CD4 repertoires of a handful of donors were compared, and approximately 4.7% of clonotypes were shared.

Trimming took 0 bases from V and 4 from J; bases not matched to a gene: 4. CDR1 is LGHNA, CDR2 YNFKEQ, per germline. The CDR3 is 15 residues long. The material for each subset, its genomic DNA, was split evenly across several immunoSEQ plates. Generated by immunoSEQ multiplex PCR, the TCRdb table keeps only in-frame clones and is missing some. The sample has about 2 million clones; about 95% are singletons. CD45RO-negative cells were positively selected for CCR7, leaving out terminally differentiated effector memory CD45RA+ cells. Sequencing input: naive CD8+ T cells sorted from blood. The chain carries TRBV4-2 and TRBJ2-3, with 7 bases lining up with TRBD2. The source of this sequence is a man aged 18-30 years in good health. CDR3 nucleotide sequence: TGTGCCAGCAGCCAAGAGGCGGGAGTTGCAGATACGCAGTATTTT. Protein product: CASSQEAGVADTQYF.